Presented here are 12 T cell receptor beta chains from one specimen sequenced in a study of cytomegalovirus exposure and HLA in healthy donors. It was with 60 Vbeta and 13 Jbeta primers that the PCR ran. Clones were read by immunoSEQ multiplex PCR, and TCRdb kept only the in-frame ones, dropping some. The table lists 250,000 to 300,000 clones, around 90% of them singletons. What was sequenced was PBMCs. Every receptor here comes from a girl aged 2 to 9 in good health and CMV-seronegative.

The chain links TRBV23-1 to TRBJ2-7, with 9 bases identical to TRBD1. TRBV23-1 is designated an ORF whose function remains uncertain. This CDR3 is 14 amino acids long. The J segment lost 4 bases and the V segment lost 9 bases, leaving 10 bases of the junction unmatched. The CDR3 DNA reads as TGCGCCAGACCTGGGACAGGGACTTTGTACGAGCAGTACTTC. Residues: CARPGTGTLYEQYF.

The V and J genes are TRBV6-5 and TRBJ2-2; D not resolved. Trimming took 1 base from V and 2 from J, leaving 2 bases between them. The CDR3 covers 13 residues. The germline V gene encodes CDR1 MNHEY and CDR2 SVGAGI. The chain's CDR3 is CASSYLNTGELFF. CDR3 DNA sequence: TGTGCCAGCAGTTACTTAAACACCGGGGAGCTGTTTTTT.

The chain couples TRBV18 to TRBJ1-2; D remains unclear. Germline CDR1 KGHSH, CDR2 LQKENI. This CDR3 region has 13 residues. The ends were cut back, 2 bases at V and 0 bases at J, with 4 bases in the middle. In nucleotides, the CDR3 is TGTGCCAGCTCACCAGTTACTAACTATGGCTACACCTTC. It codes for CASSPVTNYGYTF.

V and J are TRBV18 and TRBJ2-7, with D possibly being TRBD2 (6 bases). Trimming pared 0 bases from V and 5 bases from J, leaving 8 bases between. The CDR3 is 13 amino acids. Germline assignment: CDR1 KGHSH and CDR2 LQKENI. CDR3 sequence reads: CASSPPAGHEQYF. As DNA, the CDR3 is TGTGCCAGCTCACCACCGGCGGGACACGAGCAGTACTTC. Filled out from reference TRBV18 and TRBJ2-7, the complete variable domain reads NAGVMQNPRHLVRRRGQEARLRCSPMKGHSHVYWYRQLPEEGLKFMVYLQKENIIDESGMPKERFSAEFPKEGPSILRIQQVVRGDSAAYFCASSPPAGHEQYFGPGTRLTVT.

In its sample, this clone was seen once. This rearrangement joins TRBV28 to TRBJ1-2; possible D gene TRBD1, 6 bases. The V end was cut by 1 base, the J end by 2 bases, with 8 bases between. Germline CDR1 MDHEN, CDR2 SYDVKM. This CDR3 spans 14 amino acids. The CDR3 protein is CASSLSGENYGYTF. In nucleotides, the CDR3 is TGTGCCAGCAGTTTATCAGGGGAGAACTATGGCTACACCTTC.

The chain uses TRBV15 and TRBJ1-5, with TRBD1 as a possible D gene (5 bases). The CDR3 has 14 amino acids. From germline, CDR1 is LNHNV and CDR2 YYDKDF (reference sequence). V shed 0 bases and J shed 6 bases, with 9 bases lying between them. DNA of the CDR3: TGTGCCACCAGCAGAGACGGGGGGAGTCAGCCCCAGCATTTT. Residues: CATSRDGGSQPQHF.

This rearrangement joins TRBV5-4 to TRBJ1-1, with D perhaps matching TRBD1 (5 bases). Germline loops: CDR1 SGHNT, CDR2 YYREEE (reference sequence). The CDR3 runs 14 residues. V dropped 4 bases and J dropped 0 bases, with 10 bases sitting between them. The CDR3 spells CASSLGEVNTEAFF. DNA for the CDR3: TGTGCCAGCAGCCTAGGGGAAGTGAACACTGAAGCTTTCTTT.

V and J are TRBV5-6 and TRBJ2-5; 14 bases are a match to TRBD2. CDR1 and CDR2 from the germline V gene are SGHDT and YYEEEE. After removal of 4 bases from V and 4 bases from J, the junction contained 3 bases not matched to a gene. The CDR3 extends over 15 amino acids. CDR3 in amino acids: CASSAGLAGGETQYF. Here the CDR3 DNA reads TGTGCCAGCAGCGCCGGACTAGCGGGAGGAGAGACCCAGTACTTC.

The V gene is TRBV7-9, the J gene TRBJ2-1; possibly TRBD2 for D (6 bases). CDR3 size: 13 residues. V was clipped by 1 base and J by 10 bases, with 11 bases between them. CDR1 is SEHNR and CDR2 is FQNEAQ in the germline V gene (reference sequence). The CDR3: CASSLERAGEQFF. In DNA form, the CDR3 reads TGTGCCAGCAGCTTAGAGCGGGCAGGAGAGCAGTTCTTC.

The CDR3 coding sequence is TGTGCCAGCAGGTACCGGGACAGGAACACTGAAGCTTTCTTT. It specifies CASRYRDRNTEAFF. V gene TRBV27 combines with J gene TRBJ1-1, with 7 bases identical to TRBD1. CDR1 is MNHEY and CDR2 is SMNVEV in the germline V gene (reference sequence). The CDR3 is 14 residues long. The J segment lost 1 base and the V segment lost 6 bases, leaving 5 bases of the junction unmatched.

The chain carries TRBV6-5 and TRBJ2-1, with D perhaps TRBD1 (5 bases). The germline V gene encodes CDR1 MNHEY and CDR2 SVGAGI. The CDR3 runs 11 residues. Trimming left V 6 bases short and J 5 bases short, with 5 bases between. The CDR3 sequence is CASRTDNEQFF. The CDR3 coding sequence is TGTGCCAGCAGGACAGACAATGAGCAGTTCTTC.

The rearrangement links TRBV30 to TRBJ1-1, with unresolved D. The CDR3 spans 10 residues. Germline V gene sequence: CDR1 GTSNPN, CDR2 SVGIG (reference sequence). Trimming took 4 bases from V and 4 from J, leaving 4 bases between them. The CDR3 loop reads CAWTSTEAFF. CDR3 coding DNA: TGTGCCTGGACGAGCACTGAAGCTTTCTTT.